The 28 T cell receptor beta chains below all came from one sample that was sequenced in a study of blood T cells in healthy people across ages. With a J-beta primer mix and a sample-barcoded 5' primer, a second PCR ran 7 to 11 cycles. TCRdb passed the 5' RACE reads through MiXCR, listing each CDR3 protein once. Here the sample spans some 1.1 million distinct CDR3 sequences, about two fifths being singletons. Specimen: blood. These receptors all come from a man in his late teens or twenties in good health.

As to this clonotype: The junction departs from the called germline gene at one end, perhaps through a read error. This rearrangement joins TRBV5-1 to TRBJ2-3; possibly TRBD1 or TRBD2 for D (6 bases each). The CDR3 contains 15 residues. Looked up from germline, CDR1 is SGHRS and CDR2 is YFSETQ. CDR3: CASSLWGASTDTRYF. The CDR3, as DNA: TGCGCCAGCAGCTTGTGGGGGGCTAGCACGGATACGCGGTATTTT.

This clonotype occurred a few times. The gene calls are TRBV4-2 and TRBJ1-2; 7 bases are shared with TRBD1. Trimming at V came to 0 bases and at J to 6 bases, leaving 10 bases not matched to a gene. Looked up from germline, CDR1 is LGHNA and CDR2 is YNFKEQ. CDR3 length: 16 amino acids. The CDR3 loop is CASSQESYTGTDGYTF. The CDR3 nucleotides are TGTGCCAGCAGCCAAGAATCCTACACCGGGACAGATGGCTACACCTTC.

The chain has TRBV6-2 or TRBV6-3 and TRBJ2-4, with 7 bases fitting TRBD2. The J call may be incorrect, as the DNA end agrees better with TRBJ2-5. The germline gives CDR1 MNHEY, CDR2 SVGEGT. The CDR3 runs to 13 residues. DNA of the CDR3: TGTGCCAGCAGTTACGGACTAGAGGAGACCCAGTACTTC. This translates into CASSYGLEETQYF.

This clonotype was counted between two and nine times. The chain combines TRBV20-1 with TRBJ1-2, with D hard to call. Trimming stripped 3 bases from V and 4 bases from J, with 12 bases between. This CDR3 comprises 13 residues. Germline V gene data show CDR1 as DFQATT and CDR2 as SNEGSKA (reference sequence). The DNA for the CDR3 is TGCAGTGCTAGCCAGGAACGGGGCTATGGCTACACCTTC. This gives the protein CSASQERGYGYTF.

The gene calls are TRBV13 and TRBJ2-1, with a possible D match to TRBD1 (5 bases). Germline V gene sequence: CDR1 PRHDT, CDR2 FYEKMQ (reference sequence). V was clipped by 2 bases and J by 8 bases, with 10 bases between them. The CDR3 covers 13 residues. CDR3 DNA: TGTGCCAGCAGCTTAATCGGCAGGGATGAGCAGTTCTTC. Its protein product is CASSLIGRDEQFF.

This clonotype showed up just a few times. V is TRBV3-1 and J is TRBJ2-1, with D maybe TRBD2 (6 bases). The V gene's germline CDR1 is LGHDT and CDR2 YNNKEL (reference sequence). The CDR3 sequence is 11 residues long. Between the trimmed V and J ends, which lost 8 bases and 9 bases, there was a span of 11 bases. The CDR3 DNA sequence: TGTGCCAGCGGGGGGTATCGTGAGCAGTTCTTC. Its protein is CASGGYREQFF.

This clonotype was counted at least ten times. The J gene is TRBJ2-5, the V gene TRBV7-2; D remains ambiguous. V lost 1 base and J 2 bases, leaving 8 bases between the germline ends. This CDR3 spans 14 amino acids. Per germline, CDR1 SGHTA and CDR2 FQGNSA. The CDR3 DNA sequence: TGTGCCAGCAGCTTAGAACCCATTCAAGAGACCCAGTACTTC. Residues: CASSLEPIQETQYF.

This clonotype occurred a few times. The chain combines TRBV7-2 with TRBJ2-1; either TRBD1 or TRBD2 may fit D (5 bases each). Germline V CDR1 and CDR2: SGHTA, FQGNSA. The ends were cut back, 3 bases at V and 6 bases at J, with 18 bases in the middle. The CDR3 is made up of 16 amino acids. CDR3 protein: CASSLLGTGIPNEQFF. The CDR3 DNA reads TGTGCCAGCAGCTTGCTCGGGACCGGGATACCCAATGAGCAGTTCTTC.

The chain uses TRBV6-5 and TRBJ1-1; TRBD1 aligns across 9 bases. Germline lookup yields CDR1 MNHEY and CDR2 SVGAGI. The CDR3 contains 14 residues. V lost 3 bases, J lost 9 bases, and 8 bases stayed unmatched. The CDR3 loop reads CASSYTTGGYKAFF. The CDR3 nucleotides are TGTGCCAGCAGTTATACAACAGGGGGCTATAAAGCTTTCTTT.

This clonotype was detected a few times. V gene TRBV28 combines with J gene TRBJ2-3; D is unclear. V was cut by 6 bases and J by 0 bases, with 13 bases left in between. The CDR3 is 15 amino acids. Germline assignment: CDR1 MDHEN and CDR2 SYDVKM. CDR3 sequence reads: CASSPEKLSTDTQYF. The CDR3 DNA reads as TGTGCCAGCAGCCCTGAGAAGCTTAGCACAGATACGCAGTATTTT.

V gene TRBV6-5 combines with J gene TRBJ2-1; D might be TRBD1 (6 bases). Germline V lookup: CDR1 MNHEY, CDR2 SVGAGI. V dropped 3 bases and J dropped 8 bases, with 29 bases sitting between them. The CDR3 consists of 19 residues. CDR3 in DNA: TGTGCCAGCAGTTATCCTAAGGGAGTATCGGAGCCTGGGGGCGATGAGCAGTTCTTC. This gives the protein CASSYPKGVSEPGGDEQFF.

Concerning this clonotype: The junction differs from germline at one of its ends, possibly a read error. The CDR3 DNA reads TGTGCCCGCAGCTTAGCGGGGACAGGTAACAATGAGCAGTTCTTC. It specifies CARSLAGTGNNEQFF. The rearrangement links TRBV7-9 to TRBJ2-1; tentatively, D is TRBD1 or TRBD2 (8 bases each). The CDR3 is 15 residues long. The germline V gene has CDR1 SEHNR and CDR2 FQNEAQ (reference sequence).

A word on this clonotype: One end of the junction is discordant with germline, which a read error may explain. The chain joins TRBV6-5 to TRBJ1-3, with no clear D. The CDR3 length is 14 residues. Per the germline V gene, CDR1 is MNHEY and CDR2 is SVGAGI. The CDR3 spells CASSPTGSENTIYF. CDR3 DNA: TGTGCCAGCAGCCCGACGGGCTCTGAAAACACCATATATTTT.

This clonotype was counted between two and nine times. The V and J genes are TRBV6-2 or TRBV6-3 and TRBJ2-1; 7 bases align to TRBD1. Germline values: CDR1 MNHEY, CDR2 SVGEGT. The CDR3 totals 15 residues. V lost 2 bases and J lost 3; bases outside the gene matches: 4. The DNA of the CDR3 is TGTGCCAGCAGTTACCGCAGGGGGATCTACAATGAGCAGTTCTTC. This translates into CASSYRRGIYNEQFF.

The chain couples TRBV4-3 to TRBJ2-7; 7 bases agree with TRBD1. Trimming removed 7 bases from V and 7 bases from J; junction bases left unmatched: 13. Looked up from germline, CDR1 is LGHNA and CDR2 is YSLEER. The CDR3 covers 14 residues. The CDR3 nucleotides are TGCGCCAGCAAGAGAAAAACAGGGGACAATGAGCAGTACTTC. It is translated as CASKRKTGDNEQYF.

The chain uses TRBV4-1 and TRBJ1-4; TRBD1 is a possible D gene (5 bases). Germline CDR1 and CDR2: MGHRA and YSYEKL. The CDR3 spans 14 residues. Trimming took 3 bases from V and 8 from J, leaving 13 bases between them. The CDR3 here is CASSQGGTLEKLFF. The CDR3 nucleotides are TGCGCCAGCAGCCAGGGCGGGACTTTAGAAAAACTGTTTTTT.

The chain employs TRBV9 and TRBJ2-3; TRBD2 might be the D (5 bases). This CDR3 spans 15 amino acids. Germline CDR1 and CDR2: SGDLS and YYNGEE. Trimming pared 3 bases from V and 7 bases from J, leaving 18 bases between. This CDR3 reads CASSAKWSAEYTQYF. In nucleotides, the CDR3 is TGTGCCAGCAGCGCCAAGTGGTCAGCGGAGTATACGCAGTATTTT.

For the CDR3, the DNA is TGTGCCAGCAGCTGGGGTTTGCAGGTGGACACCGGGGAGCTGTTTTTT. This codes for CASSWGLQVDTGELFF. The chain uses TRBV7-2 and TRBJ2-2; D call uncertain. Germline CDR1 is SGHTA and CDR2 is FQGNSA. The V end lost 4 bases, the J end lost 3 bases, and 15 bases lay between the germline ends. This CDR3 region has 16 residues.

V gene TRBV5-5 combines with J gene TRBJ1-2, with a tentative D call TRBD1 (6 bases). Germline assignment: CDR1 SGHKS and CDR2 YYEKEE (reference sequence). Trimming took off 1 base at V and 3 bases at J, with 13 bases between the two ends. This CDR3 region has 15 residues. CDR3: CASSLSGARDYGYTF. As DNA, the CDR3 is TGTGCCAGCAGCTTGTCGGGGGCGCGGGACTATGGCTACACCTTC.

This clonotype was seen more than once but under ten times. This chain links TRBV7-2 with TRBJ2-5; tentative D call: TRBD1 (5 bases). The CDR3 sequence is 13 residues long. Trimming cost V 5 bases and J 3 bases, with 10 bases left between them. Germline loops: CDR1 SGHTA, CDR2 FQGNSA. In nucleotides, the CDR3 is TGTGCCAGCAGCGCCGGACATAAAGAGACCCAGTACTTC. It encodes CASSAGHKETQYF.

This clonotype was counted at least ten times. This chain connects TRBV7-2 to TRBJ2-7; D is uncertain. Trimming removed 2 bases from V and 6 bases from J, with 5 bases in between. CDR1 is SGHTA and CDR2 is FQGNSA in the germline V gene. CDR3 size: 11 residues. The CDR3 bases are TGTGCCAGCAGCTTAATTTCCGAGCAGTACTTC. It translates to CASSLISEQYF.

In DNA form, the CDR3 reads TGTGCCACCAGCAAAATCACAGATACGCAGTATTTT. This sequence encodes CATSKITDTQYF. The rearrangement joins TRBV15 to TRBJ2-3; no definite D call. V lost 4 bases to trimming and J lost 2 bases, with 4 bases between them. This CDR3 has 12 residues. Looked up from germline, CDR1 is LNHNV and CDR2 is YYDKDF (reference sequence).

There are a few counts of this clonotype. V and J are TRBV12-3 or TRBV12-4 and TRBJ1-6; D gene ambiguous. The CDR3 extends over 14 amino acids. With 3 bases removed from V and 7 bases from J, the gap between germline ends came to 10 bases. The CDR3 nucleotides read TGTGCCAGCAGTTTTCGGGCACTAAATTCACCCCTCCACTTT. This sequence encodes CASSFRALNSPLHF.

This chain uses TRBV12-3 or TRBV12-4 with TRBJ1-2; D is uncertain. The CDR3 is 12 amino acids. Trimming took off 11 bases at V and 3 bases at J, with 13 bases between the two ends. CDR3 nucleotides: TGTGCCGGAGGAACCCTCTACTATGGCTACACCTTC. This gives the protein CAGGTLYYGYTF.

This chain uses TRBV5-1 with TRBJ2-7; D is ambiguous. The CDR3 length is 11 residues. Trimming took off 1 base at V and 5 bases at J, with 4 bases between the two ends. Germline V gene data show CDR1 as SGHRS and CDR2 as YFSETQ. The CDR3 sequence: CASSLMNEQYF. The CDR3, as DNA: TGCGCCAGCAGCTTGATGAACGAGCAGTACTTC. Variable domain in full (rest from reference TRBV5-1 and TRBJ2-7): KAGVTQTPRYLIKTRGQQVTLSCSPISGHRSVSWYQQTPGQGLQFLFEYFSETQRNKGNFPGRFSGRQFSNSRSEMNVSTLELGDSALYLCASSLMNEQYFGPGTRLTVT.

The V call is TRBV20-1, the J call TRBJ2-7; D not certain. The V end lost 2 bases, the J end lost 2 bases, and 4 bases lay between the germline ends. CDR3 length: 11 amino acids. Germline-derived CDR1 and CDR2 are DFQATT and SNEGSKA (reference sequence). CDR3 residues: CSARSAYEQYF. The CDR3 nucleotides are TGCAGTGCTAGATCAGCCTACGAGCAGTACTTC.

The chain is built from TRBV3-1 and TRBJ1-2; TRBD1 matches at 7 bases. The CDR3 covers 12 residues. The germline V gene has CDR1 LGHDT and CDR2 YNNKEL (reference sequence). J gave up 8 bases and V 11 bases, and 11 bases lay outside the gene matches. The CDR3 is CAERGPAWGYTF. DNA for the CDR3: TGTGCCGAGAGGGGGCCCGCGTGGGGCTACACCTTC.

This clonotype was detected a few times. The chain is built from TRBV20-1 and TRBJ1-5; TRBD1 might be the D (5 bases). The germline V gene has CDR1 DFQATT and CDR2 SNEGSKA (reference sequence). This CDR3 has 16 amino acids. V lost 5 bases, J lost 1 base, and 18 bases lay in between. The CDR3 DNA sequence: TGCAGTGCTTCAGAGCGGGGGTCTTCAAGCAATCAGCCCCAGCATTTT. Its translation is CSASERGSSSNQPQHF.